This T cell receptor (beta chain) is drawn from a study of shared clonotypes between healthy human individuals. The CDR3 loop spans 13 amino acids. Germline V gene sequence: CDR1 LNHNV, CDR2 YYDKDF (reference sequence). The V gene lost 0 bases and the J gene lost 6 bases, with 9 bases spanning the gap. Genomic DNA of each subset was evenly split across several immunoSEQ plates. Clones were sequenced by immunoSEQ multiplex PCR, and TCRdb holds only the in-frame ones, with some missing. The sample has hundreds of thousands of clones, roughly 80% seen once. As to this clone: No antigen is known for it.

The study, taken as a whole, reports: Only blood samples were collected, and tissue repertoires likely differ.

Healthy and HIV-negative, the adult donors had no recent acute infections or vaccinations. Everyone who donated was a Caucasian adult who lived in Nashville, Tennessee. Sequenced input: PBMCs. This sequence was found in a woman aged 40 to 50 in good health. Some clones in this sample may be carry-over from other donors' samples. The chain couples TRBV15 to TRBJ2-7; D gene ambiguous. In DNA, the CDR3 is TGTGCCACCAGCAGAGATTTGGAGCGCGAGCAGTACTTC. Encoded protein: CATSRDLEREQYF. The variable domain in full, with the rest retrieved from reference TRBV15 and TRBJ2-7, is DAMVIQNPRYQVTQFGKPVTLSCSQTLNHNVMYWYQQKSSQAPKLLFHYYDKDFNNEADTPDNFQSRRPNTSFCFLDIRSPGLGDTAMYLCATSRDLEREQYFGPGTRLTVT.